Below are 27 T cell receptor beta chains sequenced from a single sample in a study of blood T cell repertoires in COVID-19. Measured with immunoSEQ multiplex PCR; TCRdb has only the in-frame clones, and not every one. The sample shows under 200,000 clones, roughly 86% of them seen only once. Sequenced sample: peripheral blood. The receptors come from an elderly woman in a cohort sampled during active or convalescent COVID-19.

The V and J genes are TRBV19 and TRBJ1-1, with 8 bases fitting TRBD1. V dropped 6 bases and J dropped 3; count of bases not matched to a gene: 3. This CDR3 contains 13 residues. Germline-derived CDR1 and CDR2 are LNHDA and SQIVND (reference sequence). The CDR3 is CASSRGRDTEAFF. The CDR3 DNA reads as TGTGCCAGTAGCAGGGGGCGGGACACTGAAGCTTTCTTT. The full variable domain, in which reference TRBV19 and TRBJ1-1 provide the parts outside the CDR3, is DGGITQSPKYLFRKEGQNVTLSCEQNLNHDAMYWYRQDPGQGLRLIYYSQIVNDFQKGDIAEGYSVSREKKESFPLTVTSAQKNPTAFYLCASSRGRDTEAFFGQGTRLTVV.

This clone was counted between two and nine times. V usage is TRBV11-3 and J usage is TRBJ1-6; 9 bases fit TRBD1. In germline, CDR1 is SGHNT, CDR2 YENEEA. This CDR3 is built from 13 residues. V was clipped by 4 bases and J by 14 bases; unmatched bases: 6. This CDR3 is CASSSYRDRALHF. For the CDR3, the DNA is TGTGCCAGCAGCTCATACCGGGACAGGGCCCTCCACTTT.

The V gene is TRBV5-1, the J gene TRBJ2-7; 7 positions agree with TRBD2. The V gene's germline CDR1 is SGHRS and CDR2 YFSETQ. Trimming cost V 4 bases and J 2 bases; bases outside gene matches: 15. This CDR3 contains 17 residues. CDR3 coding DNA: TGCGCCAGCAGCATTGGGGAAGGAGCGGGGTCCCCCTACGAGCAGTACGTC. This sequence encodes CASSIGEGAGSPYEQYV.

The CDR3 DNA follows: TGCAGCGTTGACGGGGTCGGGAGCTACAATGAGCAGTTCTTC. Translating it yields CSVDGVGSYNEQFF. The rearrangement links TRBV29-1 to TRBJ2-1, with D tentatively TRBD2 (6 bases). Trimming stripped 3 bases from V and 3 bases from J, with 12 bases between. The V gene's germline CDR1 is SQVTM and CDR2 ANQGSEA. The CDR3 is 14 amino acids.

This clone was seen just once. The chain recombines TRBV3-1 (or the pseudogene TRBV3-2) with TRBJ1-4; D uncertain. Germline-derived CDR1 and CDR2 are LGHDT and YNNKEL (reference sequence). The CDR3 is 13 amino acids. Trimming stripped 4 bases from V and 6 bases from J, with 9 bases between. The CDR3 reads CASSLRRYEKLFF. The CDR3 DNA reads as TGTGCCAGCAGCCTCAGGCGATATGAAAAACTGTTTTTT.

This sequence joins TRBV6-5 and TRBJ2-2; perhaps TRBD2 as D (7 bases). Trimming removed 11 bases at V and 4 bases at J, with 14 bases between. This CDR3 region has 13 residues. Germline V gene lookup returns CDR1 MNHEY and CDR2 SVGAGI. CDR3 region: CAGKGGGTGELFF. The CDR3 bases are TGTGCCGGTAAAGGGGGGGGCACCGGGGAGCTGTTTTTT.

The rearrangement links TRBV4-1 to TRBJ2-5; 13 bases map to TRBD2. Trimming cost V 6 bases and J 5 bases; bases outside gene matches: 6. Germline V CDR1 and CDR2: MGHRA, YSYEKL. The CDR3 extends over 15 amino acids. This CDR3 reads CASRLLAGGRETQYF. DNA for the CDR3: TGCGCCAGCAGACTACTAGCGGGGGGGCGTGAGACCCAGTACTTC.

The chain combines TRBV10-1 with TRBJ1-3, with TRBD1 matching over 8 bases. Per germline, CDR1 WNHNN and CDR2 SYGVQD (reference sequence). The CDR3 is 15 residues long. V lost 8 bases and J lost 0; bases outside the gene matches: 6. The CDR3: CASRGTGVSGNTIYF. DNA for the CDR3: TGCGCCAGCCGTGGGACAGGCGTCTCTGGAAACACCATATATTTT.

The J gene is TRBJ1-1, the V gene TRBV28; TRBD1 might be the D (5 bases). The germline gives CDR1 MDHEN, CDR2 SYDVKM. The length of the CDR3 is 13 residues. Trimming shortened V by 7 bases and J by 5 bases, and 14 bases separated the two germline ends. The CDR3 DNA follows: TGTGCCAGCAAGTCAGGGCTAAGGACTGAAGCTTTCTTT. Protein: CASKSGLRTEAFF.

J is TRBJ2-3 and V is TRBV9, with D tentatively TRBD2 (6 bases). The CDR3 consists of 14 residues. V shed 5 bases and J shed 0 bases, with 10 bases lying between them. Germline CDR1 and CDR2: SGDLS and YYNGEE. The CDR3 region is CASSWSGSTDTQYF. Here the CDR3 DNA reads TGTGCCAGCAGTTGGAGCGGGAGCACAGATACGCAGTATTTT.

The V gene is TRBV7-9, the J gene TRBJ1-1, with D unresolved. There are 15 residues in the CDR3. Germline V gene lookup returns CDR1 SEHNR and CDR2 FQNEAQ (reference sequence). Trimming pared 1 base from V and 9 bases from J, leaving 18 bases between. The CDR3: CASSLEEPPAAKAFF. CDR3 bases: TGTGCCAGCAGCTTAGAGGAACCTCCCGCAGCGAAAGCTTTCTTT.

This sequence joins TRBV19 and TRBJ1-4; 10 nucleotides match TRBD1. The CDR3 is 14 amino acids. Per the germline V gene, CDR1 is LNHDA and CDR2 is SQIVND (reference sequence). V shed 5 bases, J shed 10 bases, and the junction held 7 bases outside the gene matches. The CDR3 spells CASSSRDRGRKLFF. CDR3 bases: TGTGCCAGTAGTTCCCGGGACAGGGGCCGAAAACTGTTTTTT.

The chain carries TRBV7-2 and TRBJ2-2; 12 bases fit TRBD2. Germline trimming cut 4 bases from V and 0 bases from J; bases unmatched to any gene: 0. This CDR3 is 16 amino acids long. Germline CDR1 reads SGHTA; CDR2 reads FQGNSA. CDR3 coding DNA: TGTGCCAGCAGCTGGACTAGCGGGACGAACACCGGGGAGCTGTTTTTT. Its protein product is CASSWTSGTNTGELFF.

The sample holds a few counts of this clone. The V call is TRBV5-4, the J call TRBJ2-7; TRBD1 agrees at 10 bases. The V gene's germline CDR1 is SGHNT and CDR2 YYREEE (reference sequence). V lost 5 bases, J lost 4 bases, and 9 bases stayed unmatched. The CDR3 is 15 amino acids. The chain's CDR3 is CASRGPGQGLYEQYF. CDR3 in DNA: TGTGCCAGCAGAGGACCGGGACAGGGGCTATACGAGCAGTACTTC.

V usage is TRBV3-1 (or the pseudogene TRBV3-2) and J usage is TRBJ1-5; D is ambiguous. CDR1 and CDR2 (germline): LGHDT, YNNKEL (reference sequence). The CDR3 covers 13 residues. The ends were cut back, 2 bases at V and 2 bases at J, with 4 bases in the middle. The CDR3 DNA reads TGTGCCAGCAGCCAATCTGGCAATCAGCCCCAGCATTTT. This encodes CASSQSGNQPQHF.

This chain uses TRBV5-4 with TRBJ2-3; possible D gene TRBD1, 6 bases. CDR3 length equals 15 residues. The V end was cut by 5 bases, the J end by 2 bases, with 15 bases between. The germline CDR1 and CDR2 sequences are SGHNT and YYREEE (reference sequence). CDR3 loop: CASSPQGRITDTQYF. For the CDR3, the DNA is TGTGCCAGCAGTCCACAGGGTCGGATCACAGATACGCAGTATTTT.

V is TRBV6-6 and J is TRBJ1-1; TRBD1 agrees at 7 bases. This CDR3 spans 14 amino acids. Losses at the gene ends were 6 bases for V and 3 bases for J; bases not matched to a gene: 7. Germline CDR1 is MNHNY and CDR2 is SVGAGI (reference sequence). The CDR3 loop is CASSGQVQDTEAFF. Here the CDR3 DNA reads TGTGCCAGCAGCGGACAGGTACAGGACACTGAAGCTTTCTTT.

This chain connects TRBV5-8 to TRBJ1-2; 7 bases are shared with TRBD1. Losses at the gene ends were 7 bases for V and 7 bases for J; bases not matched to a gene: 16. The germline gives CDR1 SGHTS, CDR2 YDEGEE. This CDR3 is built from 15 residues. In nucleotides, the CDR3 is TGTGCCAGCGTCCCCTTCGGACAGGCTTACTCTGGCTACACCTTC. Its translation: CASVPFGQAYSGYTF.

Notes on this clone: Other DNA sequences from this sample encode an identical CDR3 as well. The chain couples TRBV3-1 (or the pseudogene TRBV3-2) to TRBJ2-1, with 14 bases matching TRBD2. Germline CDR1 is LGHDT and CDR2 is YNNKEL (reference sequence). The trim removed 1 base at V and 7 bases at J, leaving 3 bases unmatched. CDR3 length: 16 amino acids. The CDR3 loop is CASSQVGTSGRNEQFF. CDR3 DNA: TGTGCCAGCAGCCAAGTAGGGACTAGCGGGAGAAATGAGCAGTTCTTC.

The V gene is TRBV5-1, the J gene TRBJ1-1; 9 nucleotides align to TRBD1. CDR1 and CDR2 (germline): SGHRS, YFSETQ. The CDR3 contains 15 residues. V was pared by 0 bases and J by 5 bases, with 5 bases of the junction left unmatched. The CDR3 coding sequence is TGCGCCAGCAGCTTGGACGGGGACAGGGTGACTGAAGCTTTCTTT. Residues: CASSLDGDRVTEAFF. Filled out from reference TRBV5-1 and TRBJ1-1, the complete variable domain reads KAGVTQTPRYLIKTRGQQVTLSCSPISGHRSVSWYQQTPGQGLQFLFEYFSETQRNKGNFPGRFSGRQFSNSRSEMNVSTLELGDSALYLCASSLDGDRVTEAFFGQGTRLTVV.

The chain has TRBV6-1 and TRBJ2-7, with TRBD2 identical over 8 bases. The CDR3 totals 17 residues. CDR1 is MNHNS and CDR2 is SASEGT in the germline V gene. V shed 0 bases and J 2 bases; nucleotides not matched to a gene: 9. Here the CDR3 reads CASSEALQAGGPYEQYV. The CDR3 DNA sequence: TGTGCCAGCAGTGAAGCGCTTCAGGCGGGAGGTCCCTACGAGCAGTACGTC.

This chain connects TRBV5-4 to TRBJ2-7, with a tentative D call TRBD1 (6 bases). CDR3 length equals 13 residues. With 4 bases removed from V and 1 base from J, the gap between germline ends came to 9 bases. Germline V gene sequence: CDR1 SGHNT, CDR2 YYREEE (reference sequence). The CDR3 spells CASSTDSSYEQYV. DNA for the CDR3: TGTGCCAGCAGCACGGACAGTTCCTACGAGCAGTACGTC.

This clone was picked up one time. The genes are TRBV2 and TRBJ1-6, with a weak D call TRBD1 (6 bases). V lost 6 bases and J lost 7, with 13 bases in between. The CDR3 is 14 residues long. The germline V gene has CDR1 SNHLY and CDR2 FYNNEI. The CDR3: CASSPGGGNSPLHF. CDR3 nucleotides: TGTGCCAGCAGCCCTGGGGGGGGCAATTCACCCCTCCACTTT.

V is TRBV12-3 or TRBV12-4 and J is TRBJ2-3, with TRBD2 matching 8 bases. The trim removed 7 bases at V and 10 bases at J, leaving 4 bases unmatched. CDR3 length: 11 residues. The CDR3 nucleotides read TGTGCCAGCACCGAGACTAGCGCGCAGTATTTT. This encodes CASTETSAQYF.

This clone appeared once. This chain connects TRBV10-3 to TRBJ1-5; possible D gene TRBD1, 6 bases. The CDR3 extends over 15 amino acids. CDR1 and CDR2 (germline): ENHRY, SYGVKD. V was shortened by 4 bases and J by 1 base, with 11 bases between the two germline ends. DNA for the CDR3: TGTGCCATCAGTGCCGGGGGGGCAAGCAATCAGCCCCAGCATTTT. It yields the protein CAISAGGASNQPQHF.

The chain is built from TRBV19 and TRBJ2-5; the match to TRBD1 covers 8 bases. The CDR3 extends over 14 amino acids. The V gene's germline CDR1 is LNHDA and CDR2 SQIVND (reference sequence). V gave up 3 bases and J gave up 5 bases; unmatched junction bases: 5. The CDR3 nucleotides are TGTGCCAGTAGTATCGGACAGGGTGTGGAGACCCAGTACTTC. It encodes CASSIGQGVETQYF.

The rearrangement joins TRBV2 to TRBJ1-6; a possible D gene is TRBD1 (6 bases). The CDR3 length is 15 residues. V lost 2 bases and J 8 bases, leaving 13 bases between the germline ends. Germline V gene sequence: CDR1 SNHLY, CDR2 FYNNEI. CDR3 in DNA: TGTGCCAGCAGTGAAAGGGGGTCAGCTTATTCACCCCTCCACTTT. Amino acid sequence: CASSERGSAYSPLHF.